This TCR beta chain derives from a study of T-cell reconstitution after alpha-beta-depleted transplantation in children. The germline CDR1 and CDR2 sequences are SGHRS and YFSETQ. V was pared by 6 bases and J by 2 bases, with 12 bases between. CDR3 length equals 15 residues. TCRbeta library construction was performed incorporating unique molecular identifiers. From the PCR reads, TCRdb called clonotypes with MiXCR, one entry per CDR3 protein. The profile shows 450,000 to 600,000 distinct CDR3 sequences, 15% to 20% of them singletons. This sequence joins TRBV5-1 and TRBJ2-6, with D hard to call. The clonotype originates from a human donor who donated a stem cell graft to a child with acute lymphoblastic leukemia. Here the sequenced sample was PBMCs from the stem cell graft donor, taken from the stem cell graft. As DNA, the CDR3 is TGCGCCAGCAAAAGGAGCGAGGCTGGGGCCAACGTCCTGACTTTC. Translated, it gives CASKRSEAGANVLTF.